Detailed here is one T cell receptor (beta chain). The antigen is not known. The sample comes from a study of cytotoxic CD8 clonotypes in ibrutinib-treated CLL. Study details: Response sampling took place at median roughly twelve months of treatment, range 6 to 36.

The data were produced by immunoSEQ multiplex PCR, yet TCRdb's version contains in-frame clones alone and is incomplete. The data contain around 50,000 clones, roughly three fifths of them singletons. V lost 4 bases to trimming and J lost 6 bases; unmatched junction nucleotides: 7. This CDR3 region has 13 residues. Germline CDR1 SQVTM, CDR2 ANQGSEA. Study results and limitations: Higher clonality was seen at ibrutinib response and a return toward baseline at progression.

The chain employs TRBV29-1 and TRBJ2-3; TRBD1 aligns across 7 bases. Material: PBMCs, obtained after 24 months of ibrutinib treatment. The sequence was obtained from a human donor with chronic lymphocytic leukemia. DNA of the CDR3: TGCAGCGTTGTGCCACAGGGGTTGGATACGCAGTATTTT. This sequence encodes CSVVPQGLDTQYF.